The entry that follows covers one T cell receptor (beta chain) sequence. No antigen is known for it. No clone much larger than this one lies a single base away; base qualities are absent. These data belong to a study of siplizumab effects on memory and regulatory T cells (dated by TCRdb to about 2019). Study-level background: The study looked at the effect of siplizumab, an anti-CD2 antibody, on alloreactive T-cell subsets in allogeneic mixed lymphocyte reactions made from human PBMCs. Results and caveats for the whole study, not just this receptor: Siplizumab significantly lowered the cumulative frequency of alloreactive sequences that could be traced to unstimulated CD4+ memory T cells. Because sequences below about 10^-5 frequency were poorly captured, only a minor fraction of alloreactive clones could be mapped to unstimulated subsets. For roughly 75-96% of proliferating CD4+ or CD8+ clones, no naive or memory phenotype could be assigned. Among mappable alloreactive CD4+ clones, the Treg-derived fraction averaged around 63% with siplizumab versus about 27% in control reactions. Unstimulated naive T cells appeared to be more diverse than memory T cells, and naive cells seemed to make a substantial contribution to the alloresponse. Whether proliferating Tregs from siplizumab cultures were suppressive was not functionally confirmed.

Receptor libraries were prepared by the immunoSEQ multiplex PCR assay. Each sample had 85,000 to 100,000 TCR templates assayed by the deep sequencing platform. Genomic DNA extracted from sorted T cells was used for TCRbeta CDR3 sequencing. Per the authors' processing: The R programming language was used for clonal analysis of the TCRbeta CDR3 data. Comparing unstimulated samples against CFSE-low samples taken after the reaction was how alloreactive CD4+ and CD8+ clones were defined. Regulatory or non-regulatory origin was assigned to alloreactive CD4+ clones by matching of sequences to sorted unstimulated Treg and non-Treg repertoires. What TCRdb holds here is the immuneACCESS table cut down to in-frame rearrangements. Part of the clones is not present; checked against another copy, under half of the missing clones reflect an unresolved V gene, and the others are unexplained. V and J calls and clone size follow that table, whereas D and trimming were derived from the DNA. The sample contains approximately 60,000 clones, roughly 85% of them found a single time. The ten largest account for 0.35% to 0.5% of the sample.

Additional sequencing covered unstimulated subsets from three donor pairs, namely CD8+ effector memory, CD4+ naive, CD8+ TEMRA, CD4+ memory and CD8+ naive. TCRbeta CDR3 sequencing was performed on sorted unstimulated T cells and on proliferating T cells recovered from mixed lymphocyte reactions. Fresh whole blood from about eleven HLA-typed healthy donors served as the source for isolating PBMCs. The germline V gene specifies LGHNA as CDR1 and YSLEER as CDR2. V is trimmed back by 0 bases and J by 6 bases, and the junction contains 8 bases that no gene match accounts for. The CDR3 sequence holds 16 residues, the cysteine and phenylalanine included. Only the CDR3 region is kept as DNA, spanning 48 bases read in frame from base 1.

The sequence derives from a human donor in good health. This receptor chain uses TRBV4-3 and TRBJ1-2, with TRBD1 identical over 9 junction bases. The sample taken for sequencing was memory CD4+ T cells sorted from blood. The cell subset or site label on this specimen signifies: unstimulated CD4+ memory T cells. The base sequence is TGCGCCAGCAGCCAAGAGATTCGGACAGGGGTTGATGGCTACACCTTC. Translation gives CASSQEIRTGVDGYTF.